The 23 T cell receptor beta chains in this list originate from one sample, sequenced in a study of cytomegalovirus exposure and HLA in healthy donors. The PCR had 60 Vbeta and 13 Jbeta primers. Repertoires were generated with immunoSEQ multiplex PCR, while TCRdb's copy carries only in-frame clones and drops some. In all, the sample yields over 100,000 clones. Sequencing used PBMCs. All receptors come from a woman aged 40 to 55 in good health and CMV-seropositive.

The gene calls are TRBV6-5 and TRBJ2-7, with D maybe TRBD2 (5 bases). Germline values: CDR1 MNHEY, CDR2 SVGAGI. V gave up 2 bases and J gave up 5 bases, with 10 bases separating them. The CDR3 totals 13 residues. Here the CDR3 DNA reads TGTGCCAGCAGTTACAACGGGGTTAACGAGCAGTACTTC. Translated: CASSYNGVNEQYF.

The chain uses TRBV7-7 and TRBJ1-1; the D is unclear. Germline V gene sequence: CDR1 SSHAT, CDR2 FNYEAQ (reference sequence). The CDR3 has 13 residues. Trimming stripped 6 bases from V and 4 bases from J, with 12 bases between. The CDR3 DNA follows: TGTGCCAGCAGTCGCGGAATGGGCACTGAAGCTTTCTTT. Amino acid sequence: CASSRGMGTEAFF.

The rearrangement joins TRBV21-1 to TRBJ1-1; the table's D gene call, TRBD1, was not cross checked with the DNA. TRBV21-1 is a pseudogene segment. The CDR3 has 17 amino acids. CDR3 protein: CASSRWTDRALNTEAFF. CDR3 DNA sequence: TGTGCCAGCAGCAGGTGGACGGACAGGGCCTTGAACACTGAAGCTTTCTTT.

This chain links TRBV13 with TRBJ1-1; maybe TRBD1 (6 bases). Per the germline V gene, CDR1 is PRHDT and CDR2 is FYEKMQ (reference sequence). This CDR3 contains 18 residues. V lost 4 bases and J 1 base, leaving 22 bases between the germline ends. Written as DNA, the CDR3 is TGTGCCAGCAGCTCGTCAGGGGTTATAACAGGGACGAACACTGAAGCTTTCTTT. As protein: CASSSSGVITGTNTEAFF.

The chain employs TRBV5-1 and TRBJ2-7; 10 bases fit TRBD1. V gave up 4 bases and J gave up 1 base; unmatched junction bases: 5. The CDR3 contains 15 residues. Germline V CDR1 and CDR2: SGHRS, YFSETQ. The CDR3: CASSARDRGSYEQYF. The CDR3 DNA follows: TGCGCCAGCAGCGCCCGGGACAGGGGTTCCTACGAGCAGTACTTC.

The V gene is TRBV28, the J gene TRBJ2-7; TRBD2 matches at 9 bases. The CDR3 sequence is 14 residues long. Germline CDR1 reads MDHEN; CDR2 reads SYDVKM. V shed 2 bases and J 3 bases; nucleotides not matched to a gene: 2. CDR3 DNA sequence: TGTGCCAGCAGTTTAGGGACTAGCAACTACGAGCAGTACTTC. Amino acid sequence: CASSLGTSNYEQYF.

V is TRBV18 and J is TRBJ2-1; no clear D gene. The CDR3 length is 15 residues. V was shortened by 0 bases and J by 8 bases, with 14 bases between the two germline ends. Germline V gene data show CDR1 as KGHSH and CDR2 as LQKENI. The CDR3 bases are TGTGCCAGCTCACCACCCCCGGCAGGTGGCGATGAGCAGTTCTTC. Its translation: CASSPPPAGGDEQFF.

This CDR3 reads CASSLRGGKNIQYF. The CDR3, as DNA: TGTGCCAGCAGTTTAAGGGGAGGGAAAAACATTCAGTACTTC. V is TRBV28 and J is TRBJ2-4; the match to TRBD2 covers 7 bases. The CDR3 has 14 residues. Losses at the gene ends were 2 bases for V and 4 bases for J; bases not matched to a gene: 2. CDR1 and CDR2 from the germline V gene are MDHEN and SYDVKM. Full variable domain (outside the CDR3, taken from reference TRBV28 and TRBJ2-4): DVKVTQSSRYLVKRTGEKVFLECVQDMDHENMFWYRQDPGLGLRLIYFSYDVKMKEKGDIPEGYSVSREKKERFSLILESASTNQTSMYLCASSLRGGKNIQYFGAGTRLSVL.

CDR3 region: CASSTRQGGNTGELFF. The CDR3 region has the DNA TGTGCCAGTAGTACCCGACAGGGTGGAAACACCGGGGAGCTGTTTTTT. This chain uses TRBV19 with TRBJ2-2, with 7 bases fitting TRBD1. J was trimmed by 2 bases and V by 4 bases; bases with no gene match: 7. Germline CDR1 reads LNHDA; CDR2 reads SQIVND (reference sequence). This CDR3 has 16 residues.

The V call is TRBV28, the J call TRBJ1-5, with TRBD1 matching over 11 bases. The CDR3 runs to 15 residues. Germline V gene sequence: CDR1 MDHEN, CDR2 SYDVKM. The junction had 5 bases not matched to a gene; V was cut back by 6 bases and J by 4 bases. DNA of the CDR3: TGTGCCAGCAGGTGGGGACAGGGGGGAAATCAGCCCCAGCATTTT. It yields the protein CASRWGQGGNQPQHF.

The CDR3 is CATSNPGQGHEKLFF. The CDR3 DNA reads as TGTGCCACCAGCAACCCGGGACAGGGACATGAAAAACTGTTTTTT. V usage is TRBV15 and J usage is TRBJ1-4, with 9 bases lining up with TRBD1. With 4 bases clipped from V and 6 bases from J, the junction kept 6 bases outside the gene matches. The germline CDR1 and CDR2 sequences are LNHNV and YYDKDF (reference sequence). The CDR3 extends over 15 amino acids.

The chain carries TRBV4-1 and TRBJ2-3; D is undetermined. CDR3 length: 16 amino acids. V lost 0 bases, J lost 1 base, and 11 bases lay in between. From germline, CDR1 is MGHRA and CDR2 YSYEKL. The CDR3 protein is CASSQDFARGTDTQYF. In nucleotides, the CDR3 is TGCGCCAGCAGCCAAGATTTTGCTAGAGGCACAGATACGCAGTATTTT.

The genes are TRBV19 and TRBJ1-2, with a weak D call TRBD1 (6 bases). CDR3 length: 14 amino acids. With 5 bases removed from V and 4 bases from J, the gap between germline ends came to 14 bases. In germline, CDR1 is LNHDA, CDR2 SQIVND (reference sequence). DNA for the CDR3: TGTGCCAGTAGTGGGGACACGAGTACCTATGGCTACACCTTC. Translated, it gives CASSGDTSTYGYTF.

The chain uses TRBV19 and TRBJ1-3, with TRBD1 identical over 9 bases. Per the germline V gene, CDR1 is LNHDA and CDR2 is SQIVND (reference sequence). Germline trimming cut 5 bases from V and 5 bases from J; bases unmatched to any gene: 10. The CDR3 totals 16 residues. CDR3 sequence reads: CASSVSGTGSRNTIYF. The CDR3 coding sequence is TGTGCCAGTAGTGTCTCCGGGACAGGGTCGAGAAACACCATATATTTT.

The chain carries TRBV7-3 and TRBJ2-1; perhaps TRBD2 as D (6 bases). The V end lost 5 bases, the J end lost 9 bases, and 14 bases lay between the germline ends. The germline CDR1 and CDR2 sequences are SGHTA and FQGTGA. There are 13 residues in the CDR3. In DNA form, the CDR3 reads TGTGCCAGCAGCACGACTAGTTGGGCTGAGCAGTTCTTC. Its protein is CASSTTSWAEQFF.

V gene TRBV4-1 combines with J gene TRBJ2-1, with 8 bases aligning to TRBD2. Germline V gene lookup returns CDR1 MGHRA and CDR2 YSYEKL. The CDR3 covers 14 residues. The V segment lost 4 bases and the J segment 10 bases; nucleotides outside the gene matches: 9. The CDR3 coding sequence is TGCGCCAGCAGCCCGACTAGCGCCCCTCGGGAGCAGTTCTTC. Translation: CASSPTSAPREQFF.

This rearrangement joins TRBV29-1 to TRBJ2-7; D ambiguous. The CDR3 runs 13 residues. The V end lost 0 bases, the J end lost 2 bases, and 8 bases lay between the germline ends. Germline V gives CDR1 SQVTM, CDR2 ANQGSEA. This chain's CDR3 is CSVEDHYTYEQYF. The CDR3, as DNA: TGCAGCGTTGAAGATCACTACACCTACGAGCAGTACTTC.

This sequence joins TRBV29-1 and TRBJ2-5; D gene uncertain. The V and J ends lost 6 bases and 7 bases respectively, with 18 bases between them. Per germline, CDR1 SQVTM and CDR2 ANQGSEA. The CDR3 has 13 residues. CDR3 coding DNA: TGCAGCGTCAAAACCCTAGAGATTCGGACCCAGTACTTC. This sequence encodes CSVKTLEIRTQYF. The complete variable domain, with remaining parts taken from reference TRBV29-1 and TRBJ2-5, reads SAVISQKPSRDICQRGTSLTIQCQVDSQVTMMFWYRQQPGQSLTLIATANQGSEATYESGFVIDKFPISRPNLTFSTLTVSNMSPEDSSIYLCSVKTLEIRTQYFGPGTRLLVL.

The chain joins TRBV5-1 to TRBJ2-2; D gene uncertain. Germline V gene data show CDR1 as SGHRS and CDR2 as YFSETQ. V gave up 0 bases and J gave up 0 bases, with 9 bases separating them. CDR3 size: 16 residues. The CDR3 DNA reads as TGCGCCAGCAGCTTGGCCCCTACGACGAACACCGGGGAGCTGTTTTTT. Its translation is CASSLAPTTNTGELFF.

The V call is TRBV7-2, the J call TRBJ2-2; D not resolved. The CDR3 totals 15 residues. Germline loops: CDR1 SGHTA, CDR2 FQGNSA. Trimming shortened V by 5 bases and J by 0 bases, and 10 bases separated the two germline ends. Here the CDR3 DNA reads TGTGCCAGCAGCCCTCGGAGAACGAACACCGGGGAGCTGTTTTTT. Protein: CASSPRRTNTGELFF.

The chain combines TRBV7-3 with TRBJ2-7, with TRBD2 matching 12 bases. The CDR3 runs 15 residues. V was clipped by 2 bases and J by 7 bases; unmatched bases: 6. The V gene's germline CDR1 is SGHTA and CDR2 FQGTGA. The CDR3 reads CASSLSASGRGEQYF. CDR3 nucleotides: TGTGCCAGCAGCTTATCGGCTAGCGGGAGGGGGGAGCAGTACTTC. The whole variable domain, remainder taken from reference TRBV7-3 and TRBJ2-7, is GAGVSQTPSNKVTEKGKYVELRCDPISGHTALYWYRQSLGQGPEFLIYFQGTGAADDSGLPNDRFFAVRPEGSVSTLKIQRTERGDSAVYLCASSLSASGRGEQYFGPGTRLTVT.

This chain connects TRBV10-2 to TRBJ2-5; 10 nucleotides line up with TRBD2. This CDR3 is built from 15 residues. In germline, CDR1 is WSHSY, CDR2 SAAADI. Losses at the gene ends were 5 bases for V and 2 bases for J; bases not matched to a gene: 5. The CDR3 DNA is TGCGCCAGCAGTCATGGACTAGCGGCTCAAGAGACCCAGTACTTC. This gives the protein CASSHGLAAQETQYF.

The chain couples TRBV9 to TRBJ2-5, with a weak D call TRBD2 (6 bases). The V end was cut by 3 bases, the J end by 5 bases, with 14 bases between. The CDR3 consists of 14 residues. CDR1 SGDLS and CDR2 YYNGEE come from the germline V gene. This CDR3 reads CASSGLAIGETQYF. The CDR3 nucleotides read TGTGCCAGCAGCGGGCTAGCGATAGGTGAGACCCAGTACTTC.